A selection of T cell receptor beta chains follows, all from one sample in a study of blood T cell repertoires in COVID-19. Method: immunoSEQ multiplex PCR; TCRdb's copy keeps in-frame clones and lacks some. Of roughly 160,000 clones listed, 70% to 90% are singletons. Specimen: peripheral blood. The receptors come from a woman between 45 and 60 years old with COVID-19, enrolled during active disease. The CDR3 runs from the conserved cysteine through the conserved F or W. D genes are given only for firm matches. Part of the rows lack a size; the others show once, few, many or a class for expanded clones.

size: NA
J: TRBJ1-2
V: TRBV5-6
D: NA
DNA: TGTGCCAGCAGCTTGAACTCTAACTATGGCTACACCTTC
CDR3: CASSLNSNYGYTF

size: NA
J: TRBJ2-6
V: TRBV7-8
D: TRBD2
DNA: TGTGCCAGCAGCCGCGGGGGGTCTGGGGCCAACGTCCTGACTTTC
CDR3: CASSRGGSGANVLTF

size: NA
J: TRBJ1-1
V: TRBV6-5
D: NA
DNA: TGTGCCAGCAGGGAGAAGGGGCAGATGAACACTGAAGCTTTCTTT
CDR3: CASREKGQMNTEAFF

size: NA
J: TRBJ1-3
V: TRBV19
D: NA
DNA: TGTGCCAGTAAGACTTTTACTGGAAACACCATATATTTT
CDR3: CASKTFTGNTIYF

size: NA
J: TRBJ1-5
V: TRBV7-9
D: NA
DNA: TGTGCCAGCAGCTTAGGGGAGGATCGGCCCCAGCATTTT
CDR3: CASSLGEDRPQHF

size: once
J: TRBJ1-2
V: TRBV5-4
D: NA
DNA: TGTGCCAGCAGCTTGGATACAGGCCGCTTCTATGGCTACACCTTC
CDR3: CASSLDTGRFYGYTF

size: NA
J: TRBJ1-6
V: TRBV19
D: TRBD1
DNA: TGTGCCAGTAGCGCAGGGGACAGGTATAATTCACCCCTCCACTTT
CDR3: CASSAGDRYNSPLHF

size: NA
J: TRBJ1-4
V: TRBV4-2
D: NA
DNA: TGTGCCAGCAGCCAAGAGGGGGGAGGGGGTCGAGAAAAACTGTTTTTT
CDR3: CASSQEGGGGREKLFF

size: NA
J: TRBJ1-2
V: TRBV19
D: NA
DNA: TGTGCCAGTAGTACGGGACAACCCAACTATGGCTACACCTTC
CDR3: CASSTGQPNYGYTF

size: NA
J: TRBJ2-2
V: TRBV9
D: NA
DNA: TGTGCCAGCAGCCCTCAGGGAGGGAACACCGGGGAGCTGTTTTTT
CDR3: CASSPQGGNTGELFF

size: NA
J: TRBJ2-7
V: TRBV25-1
D: NA
DNA: TGTGCCAGCAGTGAGCGGGGGCGGAACGAGCAGTACTTC
CDR3: CASSERGRNEQYF

size: once
J: TRBJ2-7
V: TRBV3-1/TRBV3-2
D: TRBD1
DNA: TGTGCCAGCAGCCAAGAAGGGACAGCCTCCTACGAGCAGTACTTC
CDR3: CASSQEGTASYEQYF

size: NA
J: TRBJ2-1
V: TRBV28
D: TRBD2
DNA: TGTGCCAGCGGGAGGGATGAGCAGTTCTTC
CDR3: CASGRDEQFF

size: NA
J: TRBJ2-7
V: TRBV4-2
D: NA
DNA: TGTGCCAGCAGCGAAAGCCAGGGTGTTGGGTACTACGAGCAGTACTTC
CDR3: CASSESQGVGYYEQYF

size: NA
J: TRBJ2-7
V: TRBV28
D: TRBD1
DNA: TGTGCCAGCAGTTCCGGGACAGGTCCCTACGAGCAGTACTTC
CDR3: CASSSGTGPYEQYF

size: NA
J: TRBJ1-3
V: TRBV11-2
D: TRBD1
DNA: TGTGCCAGCACCCATCCGGACAGGGGCTCTGGAAACACCATATATTTT
CDR3: CASTHPDRGSGNTIYF

size: once
J: TRBJ1-6
V: TRBV6-5
D: TRBD1
DNA: TGTGCCAGCAGAGGACAGGGGGTTAGTTCACCCCTCCACTTT
CDR3: CASRGQGVSSPLHF

size: NA
J: TRBJ2-7
V: TRBV5-1
D: TRBD1
DNA: TGCGCCAGCAGCTTGGCTCCGGGACAGGGGTACAGCGAGCAGTACTTC
CDR3: CASSLAPGQGYSEQYF

size: NA
J: TRBJ1-4
V: TRBV4-3
D: TRBD1
DNA: TGCGCCAGCAGCTCGAACAGGGGGCCACAGGAAAAACTGTTTTTT
CDR3: CASSSNRGPQEKLFF

size: NA
J: TRBJ2-3
V: TRBV30
D: NA
DNA: TGTGCCTGGTGGCGGGGAGACATAACGGATACGCAGTATTTT
CDR3: CAWWRGDITDTQYF

size: NA
J: TRBJ2-3
V: TRBV10-3
D: TRBD2
DNA: TGTGCCATCAGTATAGCGGGGGTATCGACAGATACGCAGTATTTT
CDR3: CAISIAGVSTDTQYF

size: NA
J: TRBJ1-1
V: TRBV4-2
D: NA
DNA: TGTGCCAGCAGCCAAGAGACAGAGAACACTGAAGCTTTCTTT
CDR3: CASSQETENTEAFF

size: once
J: TRBJ1-2
V: TRBV11-2
D: TRBD1
DNA: TGTGCCAGCAGCCCCGGGACAGGGGGCTCTGGCTACACCTTC
CDR3: CASSPGTGGSGYTF

size: many
J: TRBJ1-2
V: TRBV4-3
D: TRBD1
DNA: TGCGCCAGCAGCCAGGCCGGGACAGGGTCCTATGGCTACACCTTC
CDR3: CASSQAGTGSYGYTF

size: NA
J: TRBJ1-6
V: TRBV28
D: NA
DNA: TGTGCCACACGGGGAAATAATTCACCCCTCCACTTT
CDR3: CATRGNNSPLHF